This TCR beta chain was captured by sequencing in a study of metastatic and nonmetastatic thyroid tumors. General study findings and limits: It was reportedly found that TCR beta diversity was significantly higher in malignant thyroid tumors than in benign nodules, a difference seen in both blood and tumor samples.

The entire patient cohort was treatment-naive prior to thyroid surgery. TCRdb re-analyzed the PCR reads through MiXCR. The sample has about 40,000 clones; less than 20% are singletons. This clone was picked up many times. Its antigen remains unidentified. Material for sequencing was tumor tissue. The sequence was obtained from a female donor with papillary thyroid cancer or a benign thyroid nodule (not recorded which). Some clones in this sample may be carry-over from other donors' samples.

CDR3 coding DNA: TGTGCCAGCAGTGAAGACTGGGGGATCTACGAGCAGTACTTC. Its protein product is CASSEDWGIYEQYF. This chain uses TRBV2 with TRBJ2-7; D may match TRBD1 or TRBD2 (5 bases each). Trimming pared 1 base from V and 3 bases from J, leaving 10 bases between. The CDR3 contains 14 residues. Per germline, CDR1 SNHLY and CDR2 FYNNEI.